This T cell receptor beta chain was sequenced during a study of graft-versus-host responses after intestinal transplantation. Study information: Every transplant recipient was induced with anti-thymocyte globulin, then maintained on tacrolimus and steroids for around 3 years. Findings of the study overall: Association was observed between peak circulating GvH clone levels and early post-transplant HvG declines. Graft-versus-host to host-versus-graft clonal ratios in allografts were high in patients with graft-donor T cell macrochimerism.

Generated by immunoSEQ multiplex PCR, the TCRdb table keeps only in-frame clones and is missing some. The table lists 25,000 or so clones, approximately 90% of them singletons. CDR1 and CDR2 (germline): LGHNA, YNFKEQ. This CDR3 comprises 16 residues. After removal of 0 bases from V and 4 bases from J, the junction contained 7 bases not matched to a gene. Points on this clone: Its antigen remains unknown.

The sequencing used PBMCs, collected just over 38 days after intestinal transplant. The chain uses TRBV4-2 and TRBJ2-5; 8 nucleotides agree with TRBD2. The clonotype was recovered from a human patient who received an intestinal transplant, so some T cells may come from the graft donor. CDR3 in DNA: TGTGCCAGCAGCCAAGAAGCGGGAGCGTGGGGAGAGACCCAGTACTTC. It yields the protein CASSQEAGAWGETQYF.